The 3 T cell receptor beta chains in this list originate from one sample, sequenced in a study of cytomegalovirus exposure and HLA in healthy donors (dated by TCRdb to 2015 to 2018). Library method: the immunoSEQ multiplex PCR assay. The multiplex PCR relied on a mix of 60 forward primers for TCR Vbeta segments and 13 reverse primers for TCR Jbeta segments. Here the immuneACCESS table is served through TCRdb, limited to in-frame sequences with V and J called. Missing clones are a known gap in these copies; in checked studies unresolved V genes cover under half, and the rest lacks a known reason. This sample has some 67,000 clones in its table, and roughly 73% of those were observed once. The biggest ten clones account for more than 7.5% of the sample. Input material: PBMCs. The receptors shown here come from a middle-aged man in good health and CMV-seronegative.

This chain connects TRBV5-1 to TRBJ2-7; D may be TRBD2 (6 bases). The ends were cut back, 4 bases at V and 4 bases at J, with 18 bases in the middle. CDR1 is SGHRS and CDR2 is YFSETQ in the germline V gene. The CDR3 is 15 amino acids. As DNA, the CDR3 is TGCGCCAGCAGCCCTCGGGGGACGGGAGAGTACGAGCAGTACTTC. It is translated as CASSPRGTGEYEQYF.

The chain combines TRBV5-1 with TRBJ2-5; 12 nucleotides line up with TRBD2. V lost 4 bases, J lost 7 bases, and 11 bases stayed unmatched. CDR3 length: 16 amino acids. The germline V gene has CDR1 SGHRS and CDR2 YFSETQ. CDR3 sequence: CASSNGLAGLSGTQYF. DNA of the CDR3: TGCGCCAGCAGCAACGGACTAGCGGGGCTCTCCGGGACCCAGTACTTC.

V is TRBV10-3 and J is TRBJ1-1, with TRBD1 identical over 8 bases. Germline V gives CDR1 ENHRY, CDR2 SYGVKD. This CDR3 has 16 amino acids. The junction had 13 bases not matched to a gene; V was cut back by 3 bases and J by 7 bases. DNA for the CDR3: TGTGCCATCAGTGACCTACCAGAGAGACAGGGGAATGAAGCTTTCTTT. Translation: CAISDLPERQGNEAFF.